This TCR beta chain was observed in a study of identical twins. CDR3 length: 15 amino acids. V lost 4 bases, J lost 2 bases, and 17 bases lay in between. The germline gives CDR1 SQVTM, CDR2 ANQGSEA. This clonotype was recorded at least ten times. In TCRdb, the 5' RACE reads were re-called with MiXCR into one record per CDR3 protein. The sample holds roughly 200,000 distinct CDR3 sequences; more than 6.5% are singletons and the top ten take 1.5% to 2.5%. The same data also contributed to another study, on yellow fever vaccine responses in identical twins.

The clonotype originates from a woman under 30 in good health. The sample taken for sequencing was memory (CD45RO+) T cells sorted from blood. The rearrangement links TRBV29-1 to TRBJ2-5; the D gene is possibly TRBD1 (6 bases). CDR3 amino acids: CSVASSGVLQETQYF. The DNA of the CDR3 is TGCAGCGTTGCTTCGTCAGGGGTCCTACAAGAGACCCAGTACTTC. The entire variable domain, with the rest obtained from reference TRBV29-1 and TRBJ2-5, is as follows: SAVISQKPSRDICQRGTSLTIQCQVDSQVTMMFWYRQQPGQSLTLIATANQGSEATYESGFVIDKFPISRPNLTFSTLTVSNMSPEDSSIYLCSVASSGVLQETQYFGPGTRLLVL.